These 24 T cell receptor beta chains originate from one sample sequenced in a study of blood T cell repertoires in COVID-19. The data were produced by immunoSEQ multiplex PCR, yet TCRdb's version contains in-frame clones alone and is incomplete. This table holds about 220,000 clones, more than 70% found once. Sample: peripheral blood. The receptors originated from a woman over 75 with acute or convalescent COVID-19.

This clone was observed a few times. The gene calls are TRBV6-7 and TRBJ2-7; 8 bases align to TRBD2. TRBV6-7 is treated as an ORF (open reading frame) with a function not yet certain. CDR3 size: 15 residues. V dropped 2 bases and J dropped 4; count of bases not matched to a gene: 7. The CDR3 loop is CASSYPAGALYEQYF. In nucleotides, the CDR3 is TGTGCCAGCAGTTACCCAGCGGGGGCTCTATACGAGCAGTACTTC.

The rearrangement links TRBV10-3 to TRBJ2-7; D ambiguous. Germline lookup yields CDR1 ENHRY and CDR2 SYGVKD. This CDR3 has 14 residues. Trimming stripped 6 bases from V and 3 bases from J, with 15 bases between. CDR3 loop: CAIRAAGNLYEQYF. The CDR3 nucleotides read TGTGCCATCAGAGCCGCCGGTAATCTCTACGAGCAGTACTTC.

The chain has TRBV5-6 and TRBJ2-1; D remains unclear. Germline-derived CDR1 and CDR2 are SGHDT and YYEEEE. V shed 6 bases and J shed 0 bases, with 16 bases lying between them. There are 16 residues in the CDR3. The CDR3 here is CASNPAARLSYNEQFF. CDR3 in DNA: TGTGCCAGCAACCCCGCTGCGAGACTCTCCTACAATGAGCAGTTCTTC.

The chain links TRBV11-2 to TRBJ2-4; TRBD1 might be the D (6 bases). The V gene lost 1 base and the J gene lost 3 bases, with 13 bases spanning the gap. CDR1 is SGHAT, CDR2 FQNNGV, per germline. The CDR3 runs to 16 residues. The CDR3, as DNA: TGTGCCAGCAGCTTAGTTCAGGGGTTCGGCAAAAACATTCAGTACTTC. Its protein product is CASSLVQGFGKNIQYF.

V gene TRBV2 combines with J gene TRBJ1-2, with D perhaps TRBD1 (5 bases). Germline V gene sequence: CDR1 SNHLY, CDR2 FYNNEI. The V end was cut by 5 bases, the J end by 7 bases, with 14 bases between. The CDR3 is made up of 13 amino acids. CDR3 sequence: CASSFGTGSGYTF. For the CDR3, the DNA is TGTGCCAGCAGTTTCGGGACTGGTAGTGGCTACACCTTC. Based on the CDR3 plus reference TRBV2 and TRBJ1-2, the full variable domain is EPEVTQTPSHQVTQMGQEVILRCVPISNHLYFYWYRQILGQKVEFLVSFYNNEISEKSEIFDDQFSVERPDGSNFTLKIRSTKLEDSAMYFCASSFGTGSGYTFGSGTRLTVV.

V and J are TRBV18 and TRBJ2-1; TRBD1 matches at 8 bases. CDR1 is KGHSH, CDR2 LQKENI, per germline. This CDR3 comprises 15 residues. Trimming removed 2 bases from V and 5 bases from J; junction bases left unmatched: 5. This CDR3 reads CASSPGTGPDNEQFF. The CDR3, as DNA: TGTGCCAGCTCACCAGGGACAGGACCAGACAATGAGCAGTTCTTC.

The V gene is TRBV7-2, the J gene TRBJ2-4, with 16 bases fitting TRBD2. There are 16 residues in the CDR3. Germline V CDR1 and CDR2: SGHTA, FQGNSA. Losses at the gene ends were 4 bases for V and 7 bases for J; bases not matched to a gene: 4. The CDR3 protein is CASSSGLAGGQNIQYF. The CDR3 DNA sequence: TGTGCCAGCAGCTCGGGACTAGCGGGGGGGCAGAACATTCAGTACTTC.

This chain uses TRBV4-1 with TRBJ2-1, with D possibly being TRBD2 (5 bases). The CDR3 sequence is 16 residues long. V lost 0 bases and J 0 bases, leaving 9 bases between the germline ends. CDR1 is MGHRA, CDR2 YSYEKL, per germline. For the CDR3, the DNA is TGCGCCAGCAGCCAAGATAACAGCGGCTCCTACAATGAGCAGTTCTTC. As protein: CASSQDNSGSYNEQFF.

The CDR3 here is CASSPQHQPPYEQYF. DNA of the CDR3: TGTGCCAGTAGTCCCCAACATCAACCCCCCTACGAGCAGTACTTC. This sequence joins TRBV19 and TRBJ2-7, with D unclear. V lost 5 bases, J lost 2 bases, and 16 bases lay in between. The CDR3 runs 15 residues. Germline values: CDR1 LNHDA, CDR2 SQIVND (reference sequence).

On this clone: Other DNA sequences within the sample encode an identical CDR3. The genes are TRBV28 and TRBJ1-1, with 8 bases matching TRBD1. Trimming removed 3 bases from V and 4 bases from J; junction bases left unmatched: 4. The CDR3 contains 14 residues. CDR1 MDHEN and CDR2 SYDVKM come from the germline V gene. CDR3 in amino acids: CASSFTGGFTEAFF. The DNA of the CDR3 is TGTGCCAGCAGTTTTACAGGGGGATTCACTGAAGCTTTCTTT.

This clone was recorded only once. The chain carries TRBV12-3 or TRBV12-4 and TRBJ1-4, with unresolved D. The V end lost 2 bases, the J end lost 3 bases, and 4 bases lay between the germline ends. The CDR3 is made up of 13 amino acids. For the CDR3, the DNA is TGTGCCAGCAGTTTATCTGCTAATGAAAAACTGTTTTTT. This codes for CASSLSANEKLFF.

V is TRBV5-4 and J is TRBJ2-1; 11 nucleotides align to TRBD2. With V trimmed by 5 bases and J by 4 bases, 5 bases remained unmatched. The CDR3 runs to 15 residues. Germline-derived CDR1 and CDR2 are SGHNT and YYREEE (reference sequence). As DNA, the CDR3 is TGTGCCAGCAGTCAAATAGCGGGGGGGTACAATGAGCAGTTCTTC. Protein product: CASSQIAGGYNEQFF.

This clone appeared a few times. The J gene is TRBJ1-5, the V gene TRBV29-1; D perhaps matches TRBD1 (5 bases). The V and J ends lost 4 bases and 6 bases respectively, with 13 bases between them. Per germline, CDR1 SQVTM and CDR2 ANQGSEA. The CDR3 contains 13 residues. CDR3 loop: CSVVSRVGQPQHF. CDR3 in DNA: TGCAGCGTTGTATCCAGGGTCGGTCAGCCCCAGCATTTT.

Of note for this clone: Other DNA sequences within the sample encode an identical CDR3. The rearrangement uses TRBV3-1 (or the pseudogene TRBV3-2) and TRBJ1-5; D unclear. With 0 bases removed from V and 1 base from J, the gap between germline ends came to 4 bases. This CDR3 contains 14 residues. Germline CDR1 reads LGHDT; CDR2 reads YNNKEL (reference sequence). The CDR3 DNA reads as TGTGCCAGCAGCCAAGACGCGAGCAATCAGCCCCAGCATTTT. Its translation: CASSQDASNQPQHF.

The chain has TRBV7-8 and TRBJ1-4; maybe TRBD1 (6 bases). V dropped 5 bases and J dropped 6 bases, with 16 bases sitting between them. CDR3 length equals 15 residues. CDR1 is SGHVS and CDR2 is FQNEAQ in the germline V gene. CDR3 DNA sequence: TGTGCCAGCAGCATCGGACAGACCCGCGATGAAAAACTGTTTTTT. Its translation is CASSIGQTRDEKLFF.

This clone showed up just once. V usage is TRBV19 and J usage is TRBJ2-3, with D possibly TRBD2 on 5 matching bases. Trimming removed 5 bases from V and 5 bases from J, with 11 bases in between. Germline V gives CDR1 LNHDA, CDR2 SQIVND (reference sequence). The CDR3 sequence is 13 residues long. The CDR3 loop is CASSPRRGDTQYF. DNA of the CDR3: TGTGCCAGTAGTCCGCGTCGGGGAGATACGCAGTATTTT.

This clone was found once. V is TRBV2 and J is TRBJ1-4, with a tentative D call TRBD1 (5 bases). V gave up 1 base and J gave up 3 bases, with 9 bases separating them. Germline values: CDR1 SNHLY, CDR2 FYNNEI. CDR3 size: 15 residues. CDR3 amino acids: CASSEGGVPNEKLFF. The CDR3 DNA reads TGTGCCAGCAGTGAAGGGGGGGTACCTAATGAAAAACTGTTTTTT.

The rearrangement joins TRBV11-3 to TRBJ1-6; D unresolved. Germline CDR1 and CDR2: SGHNT and YENEEA. This CDR3 comprises 14 residues. The V end lost 0 bases, the J end lost 10 bases, and 10 bases lay between the germline ends. In DNA, the CDR3 is TGTGCCAGCAGCTTAGACAGTGTGACATCACCCCTCCACTTT. Its translation: CASSLDSVTSPLHF.

CDR3 protein: CAITGTGRFSDTEAFF. The CDR3 DNA is TGTGCCATAACGGGGACAGGGAGGTTTTCGGACACTGAAGCTTTCTTT. The chain joins TRBV7-2 to TRBJ1-1, with 9 nucleotides matching TRBD1. The germline V gene encodes CDR1 SGHTA and CDR2 FQGNSA. The CDR3 has 16 residues. V lost 10 bases and J lost 3; bases outside the gene matches: 15.

J is TRBJ2-7 and V is TRBV11-3, with a possible D match to TRBD1 (5 bases). V shed 5 bases and J shed 2 bases, with 16 bases lying between them. This CDR3 has 15 amino acids. Per the germline V gene, CDR1 is SGHNT and CDR2 is YENEEA. The CDR3 reads CASSPRVGPAYEQYF. The CDR3 region has the DNA TGTGCCAGCAGCCCAAGGGTGGGGCCTGCCTACGAGCAGTACTTC.

The genes are TRBV19 and TRBJ2-3; 7 nucleotides match TRBD1. The trim removed 5 bases at V and 3 bases at J, leaving 2 bases unmatched. The V gene's germline CDR1 is LNHDA and CDR2 SQIVND (reference sequence). The CDR3 is 13 amino acids. The CDR3 region is CASSETGTDTQYF. DNA for the CDR3: TGTGCCAGTAGTGAGACAGGGACAGATACGCAGTATTTT.

This chain uses TRBV18 with TRBJ2-7, with TRBD2 matching 10 bases. V shed 4 bases, J shed 2 bases, and the junction held 2 bases outside the gene matches. This CDR3 contains 14 residues. Germline loops: CDR1 KGHSH, CDR2 LQKENI. The CDR3 protein is CASSQSGGAYEQYF. CDR3 DNA sequence: TGTGCCAGCTCACAAAGCGGGGGGGCCTACGAGCAGTACTTC.

The chain has TRBV27 and TRBJ1-2; D is undetermined. Germline CDR1 is MNHEY and CDR2 is SMNVEV (reference sequence). The V end was cut by 6 bases, the J end by 7 bases, with 12 bases between. The CDR3 is made up of 12 amino acids. The CDR3 sequence: CASRFINGGYTF. The DNA of the CDR3 is TGTGCCAGCAGATTTATTAACGGTGGCTACACCTTC.

The V call is TRBV19, the J call TRBJ1-2, with D possibly TRBD1 on 5 matching bases. Looked up from germline, CDR1 is LNHDA and CDR2 is SQIVND (reference sequence). There are 14 residues in the CDR3. Trimming shortened V by 3 bases and J by 6 bases, and 14 bases separated the two germline ends. CDR3 sequence: CASSIGGIVDGYTF. CDR3 DNA: TGTGCCAGTAGTATCGGGGGGATAGTGGATGGCTACACCTTC.